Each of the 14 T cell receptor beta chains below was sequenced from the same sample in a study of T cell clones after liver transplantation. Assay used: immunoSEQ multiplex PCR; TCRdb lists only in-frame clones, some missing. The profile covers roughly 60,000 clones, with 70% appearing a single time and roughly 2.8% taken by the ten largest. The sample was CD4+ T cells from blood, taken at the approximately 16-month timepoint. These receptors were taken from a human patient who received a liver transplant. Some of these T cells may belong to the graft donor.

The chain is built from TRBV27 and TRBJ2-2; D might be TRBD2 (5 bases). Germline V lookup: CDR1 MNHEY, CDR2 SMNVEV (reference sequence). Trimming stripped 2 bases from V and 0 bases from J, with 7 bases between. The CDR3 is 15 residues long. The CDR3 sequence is CASSLRGANTGELFF. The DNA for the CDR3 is TGTGCCAGCAGTTTACGGGGTGCGAACACCGGGGAGCTGTTTTTT.

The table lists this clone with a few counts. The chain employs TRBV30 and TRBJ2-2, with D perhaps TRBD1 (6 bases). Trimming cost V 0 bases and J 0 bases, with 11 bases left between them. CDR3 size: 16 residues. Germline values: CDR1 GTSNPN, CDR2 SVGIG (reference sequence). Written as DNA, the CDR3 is TGTGCCTGGAGTGTTTTGGGGGCTGCGAACACCGGGGAGCTGTTTTTT. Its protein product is CAWSVLGAANTGELFF. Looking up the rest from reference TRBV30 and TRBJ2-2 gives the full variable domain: SQTIHQWPATLVQPVGSPLSLECTVEGTSNPNLYWYRQAAGRGLQLLFYSVGIGQISSEVPQNLSASRPQDRQFILSSKKLLLSDSGFYLCAWSVLGAANTGELFFGEGSRLTVL.

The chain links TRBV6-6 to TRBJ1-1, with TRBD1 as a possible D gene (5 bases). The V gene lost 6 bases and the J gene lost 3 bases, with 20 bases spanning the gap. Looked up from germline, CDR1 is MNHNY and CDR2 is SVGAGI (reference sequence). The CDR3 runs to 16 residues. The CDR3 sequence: CASSAGYGTGYTEAFF. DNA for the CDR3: TGTGCCAGCAGCGCAGGGTACGGAACAGGCTACACTGAAGCTTTCTTT.

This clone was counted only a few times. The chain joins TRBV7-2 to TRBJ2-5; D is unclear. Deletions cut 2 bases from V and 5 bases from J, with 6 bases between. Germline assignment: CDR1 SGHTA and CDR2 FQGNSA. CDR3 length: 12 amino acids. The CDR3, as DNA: TGTGCCAGCAGCTTATTTGTGGAGACCCAGTACTTC. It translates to CASSLFVETQYF.

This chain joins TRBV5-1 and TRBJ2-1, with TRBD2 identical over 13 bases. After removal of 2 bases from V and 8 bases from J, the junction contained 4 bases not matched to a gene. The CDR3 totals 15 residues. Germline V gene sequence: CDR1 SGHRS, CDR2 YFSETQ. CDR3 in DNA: TGCGCCAGCAGCTTTGGACTAGCGGGAGCCCATGAGCAGTTCTTC. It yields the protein CASSFGLAGAHEQFF. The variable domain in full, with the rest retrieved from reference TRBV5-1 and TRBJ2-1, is KAGVTQTPRYLIKTRGQQVTLSCSPISGHRSVSWYQQTPGQGLQFLFEYFSETQRNKGNFPGRFSGRQFSNSRSEMNVSTLELGDSALYLCASSFGLAGAHEQFFGPGTRLTVL.

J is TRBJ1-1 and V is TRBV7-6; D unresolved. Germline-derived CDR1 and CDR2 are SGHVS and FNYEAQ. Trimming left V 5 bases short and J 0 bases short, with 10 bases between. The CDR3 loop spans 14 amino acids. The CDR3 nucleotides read TGTGCCAGCAGCCCAAATGTATTGAACACTGAAGCTTTCTTT. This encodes CASSPNVLNTEAFF. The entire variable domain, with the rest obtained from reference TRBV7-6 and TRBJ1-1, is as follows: GAGVSQSPRYKVTKRGQDVALRCDPISGHVSLYWYRQALGQGPEFLTYFNYEAQQDKSGLPNDRFSAERPEGSISTLTIQRTEQRDSAMYRCASSPNVLNTEAFFGQGTRLTVV.

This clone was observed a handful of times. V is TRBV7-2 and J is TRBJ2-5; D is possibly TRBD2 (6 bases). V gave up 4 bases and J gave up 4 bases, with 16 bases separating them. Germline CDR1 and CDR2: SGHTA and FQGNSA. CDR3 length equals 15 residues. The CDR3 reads CASSSRETERETQYF. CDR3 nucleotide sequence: TGTGCCAGCAGCTCCCGGGAGACTGAACGAGAGACCCAGTACTTC.

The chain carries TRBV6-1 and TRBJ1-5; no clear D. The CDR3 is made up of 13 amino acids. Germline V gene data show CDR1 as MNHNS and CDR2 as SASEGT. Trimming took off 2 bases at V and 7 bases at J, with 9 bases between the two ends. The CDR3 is CASSEQNAQPQHF. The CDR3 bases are TGTGCCAGCAGTGAACAAAATGCGCAGCCCCAGCATTTT.

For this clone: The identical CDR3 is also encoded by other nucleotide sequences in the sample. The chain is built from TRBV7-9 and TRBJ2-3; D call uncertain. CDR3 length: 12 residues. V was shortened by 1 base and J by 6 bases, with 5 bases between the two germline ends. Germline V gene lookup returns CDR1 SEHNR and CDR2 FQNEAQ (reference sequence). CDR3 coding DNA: TGTGCCAGCAGCTTAGTTGCCGATACGCAGTATTTT. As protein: CASSLVADTQYF.

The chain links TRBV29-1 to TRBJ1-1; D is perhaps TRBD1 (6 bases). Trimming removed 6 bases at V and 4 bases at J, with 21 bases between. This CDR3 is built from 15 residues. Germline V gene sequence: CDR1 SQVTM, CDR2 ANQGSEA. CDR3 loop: CSVNHRVNLGTEAFF. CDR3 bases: TGCAGCGTGAACCACAGGGTCAACCTTGGCACTGAAGCTTTCTTT.

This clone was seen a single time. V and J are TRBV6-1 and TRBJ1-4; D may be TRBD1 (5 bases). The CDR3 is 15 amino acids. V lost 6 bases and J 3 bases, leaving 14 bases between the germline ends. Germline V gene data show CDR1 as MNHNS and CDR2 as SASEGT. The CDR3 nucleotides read TGTGCCAGCAGCGGGGACCCCAGGGCTAATGAAAAACTGTTTTTT. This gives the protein CASSGDPRANEKLFF.

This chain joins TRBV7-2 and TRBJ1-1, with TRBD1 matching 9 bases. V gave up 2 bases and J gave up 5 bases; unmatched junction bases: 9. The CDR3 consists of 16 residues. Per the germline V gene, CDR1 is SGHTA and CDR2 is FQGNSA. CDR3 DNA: TGTGCCAGCAGCTTACGAAGATTACAGGGGGCAACTGAAGCTTTCTTT. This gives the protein CASSLRRLQGATEAFF.

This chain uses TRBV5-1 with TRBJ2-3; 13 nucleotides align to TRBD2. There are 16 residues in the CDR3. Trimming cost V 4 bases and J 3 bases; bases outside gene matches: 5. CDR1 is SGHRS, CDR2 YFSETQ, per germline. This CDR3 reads CASSVGTSGTTDTQYF. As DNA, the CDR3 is TGCGCCAGCAGCGTCGGGACTAGCGGGACGACAGATACGCAGTATTTT.

As DNA, the CDR3 is TGTGCCAGCTCACCGCCCGGGACAGGGATGAGCAATGAGCAGTTCTTC. Protein: CASSPPGTGMSNEQFF. The chain employs TRBV18 and TRBJ2-1; 9 bases match TRBD1. The CDR3 totals 16 residues. The junction had 9 bases not matched to a gene; V was cut back by 3 bases and J by 6 bases. Germline assignment: CDR1 KGHSH and CDR2 LQKENI.